Here is one T cell receptor (beta chain) with its context. What it binds is unknown. The source of the sample is a study of T cell clones after liver transplantation. Study-wide background: Post-transplant blood was tracked for graft-donor-reactive T cell clones identified in a pre-transplant mixed lymphocyte reaction.

TCRdb's copy holds only in-frame clones and misses some; the assay was immunoSEQ multiplex PCR. The data hold 53,000 or so clones, with roughly 80% observed a single time. Study conclusions and caveats: Graft donor-reactive T cells possibly entered the graft instead of undergoing deletion.

Per the germline V gene, CDR1 is MNHNY and CDR2 is SVGAGI (reference sequence). The CDR3 is made up of 14 amino acids. The V end was cut by 4 bases, the J end by 5 bases, with 14 bases between. V usage is TRBV6-6 and J usage is TRBJ1-1; maybe TRBD1 (6 bases). The clonotype originates from a human donor who received a liver transplant. Material: CD4+ T cells from blood, obtained before liver transplant. For the CDR3, the DNA is TGTGCCAGCAGTTTCCGGGGGCGAGAAACTGAAGCTTTCTTT. It yields the protein CASSFRGRETEAFF.